This T cell receptor (beta chain) was obtained from a study of cytomegalovirus exposure and HLA in healthy donors. Study overall: Genetic ancestry analysis placed about 84% of the 350 to 500 donors that were genotyped in the Caucasian-associated cluster.

Study-wide results and caveats: Accurate prediction of most subjects' HLA-A and HLA-B alleles from TCR beta sequences was reported.

The PCR employed 60 Vbeta primers together with 13 Jbeta primers. This table comes from immunoSEQ multiplex PCR, and its TCRdb copy is limited to in-frame clones, with some not included. The sample records roughly 140,000 clones, around 79% being singletons. Turning to this clone: The antigen is not known.

The CDR3 extends over 15 amino acids. CDR1 MNHNY and CDR2 SVGAGI come from the germline V gene (reference sequence). Unmatched junction bases numbered 8, after V lost 5 bases and J lost 3 bases. V and J are TRBV6-6 and TRBJ2-7; 9 bases line up with TRBD1. Sequenced: PBMCs. The TCR originated in a man aged 25-45 years in good health and CMV-seropositive. The CDR3 sequence: CASSIRDRDLYEQYF. The CDR3 DNA reads TGTGCCAGCAGTATCCGGGACAGGGACCTCTACGAGCAGTACTTC.